Each of the 25 T cell receptor beta chains below was sequenced from the same sample in a study of blood T cell repertoires in COVID-19. Here immunoSEQ multiplex PCR was the method, and the copy in TCRdb shows in-frame clones only, minus some. In the table there are about 310,000 clones, about 90% of which are singletons. Material: peripheral blood. These receptors were collected from a woman in her thirties or forties with COVID-19, enrolled during active disease.

J is TRBJ2-1 and V is TRBV18, with no clear D. The V end lost 0 bases, the J end lost 0 bases, and 6 bases lay between the germline ends. The germline V gene has CDR1 KGHSH and CDR2 LQKENI. This CDR3 spans 15 amino acids. CDR3 nucleotides: TGTGCCAGCTCACCACCGAGTAGCTCCTACAATGAGCAGTTCTTC. Protein sequence: CASSPPSSSYNEQFF.

V gene TRBV4-3 combines with J gene TRBJ2-3; 8 bases fit TRBD2. Losses at the gene ends were 1 base for V and 1 base for J; bases not matched to a gene: 7. Per germline, CDR1 LGHNA and CDR2 YSLEER. This CDR3 is built from 17 residues. Here the CDR3 reads CASSQAASGFGTDTQYF. CDR3 nucleotides: TGCGCCAGCAGCCAAGCGGCTAGCGGGTTCGGCACAGATACGCAGTATTTT.

The chain links TRBV4-3 to TRBJ1-6; 7 nucleotides line up with TRBD1. This CDR3 spans 16 amino acids. The germline V gene has CDR1 LGHNA and CDR2 YSLEER. Unmatched junction bases numbered 5, after V lost 0 bases and J lost 6 bases. CDR3 DNA: TGCGCCAGCAGCCAAGAGATACAGGGGCCTAATTCACCCCTCCACTTT. Translation gives CASSQEIQGPNSPLHF.

The chain couples TRBV5-1 to TRBJ2-5; weak D call: TRBD2 (5 bases). The CDR3 spans 13 residues. The germline V gene encodes CDR1 SGHRS and CDR2 YFSETQ. Between the trimmed V and J ends, which lost 4 bases and 2 bases, there was a span of 9 bases. As DNA, the CDR3 is TGCGCCAGCAGCAGGACGGGACAAGAGACCCAGTACTTC. This encodes CASSRTGQETQYF. Variable domain in full (rest from reference TRBV5-1 and TRBJ2-5): KAGVTQTPRYLIKTRGQQVTLSCSPISGHRSVSWYQQTPGQGLQFLFEYFSETQRNKGNFPGRFSGRQFSNSRSEMNVSTLELGDSALYLCASSRTGQETQYFGPGTRLLVL.

The rearrangement joins TRBV25-1 to TRBJ2-5; D perhaps matches TRBD1 (6 bases). The germline V gene encodes CDR1 MGHDK and CDR2 SYGVNS. There are 14 residues in the CDR3. With 5 bases removed from V and 2 bases from J, the gap between germline ends came to 12 bases. The CDR3 region is CASSRAGAQETQYF. CDR3 bases: TGTGCCAGCAGTAGGGCAGGGGCGCAAGAGACCCAGTACTTC.

The chain links TRBV10-3 to TRBJ2-5; 9 bases line up with TRBD2. The CDR3 length is 12 residues. From germline, CDR1 is ENHRY and CDR2 SYGVKD. The CDR3 reads CASSGAQETQYF. For the CDR3, the DNA is TGTGCTTCTAGCGGGGCCCAAGAGACCCAGTACTTC.

The chain uses TRBV5-1 and TRBJ2-7; D perhaps matches TRBD2 (6 bases). The CDR3 is 14 amino acids. From germline, CDR1 is SGHRS and CDR2 YFSETQ. V lost 4 bases and J 8 bases, leaving 19 bases between the germline ends. The CDR3 loop reads CASSPPGRGIKQYF. The CDR3 bases are TGCGCCAGCAGCCCCCCGGGACGGGGGATAAAGCAGTACTTC.

CDR3 sequence (DNA): TGTGCCAGCAGCTTAACAGGGGACACCTCTGGAAACACCATATATTTT. Its protein is CASSLTGDTSGNTIYF. The chain couples TRBV7-3 to TRBJ1-3, with a tentative D call TRBD1 (6 bases). The V end was cut by 0 bases, the J end by 0 bases, with 9 bases between. This CDR3 comprises 16 residues. Germline CDR1 SGHTA, CDR2 FQGTGA.

The rearrangement links TRBV6-6 to TRBJ1-5, with D unresolved. V shed 4 bases and J shed 6 bases, with 10 bases lying between them. The length of the CDR3 is 13 residues. Germline loops: CDR1 MNHNY, CDR2 SVGAGI (reference sequence). CDR3 in DNA: TGTGCCAGCAGTTCCGGGGAGGCTCAGCCCCAGCATTTT. Protein: CASSSGEAQPQHF.

This chain connects TRBV7-3 to TRBJ2-5, with 8 bases lining up with TRBD1. From germline, CDR1 is SGHTA and CDR2 FQGTGA. The CDR3 consists of 13 residues. J gave up 3 bases and V 4 bases, and 1 base lay outside the gene matches. The CDR3 spells CASSSGQEETQYF. CDR3 in DNA: TGTGCCAGCAGCTCGGGACAGGAAGAGACCCAGTACTTC.

The chain is built from TRBV9 and TRBJ2-1; 7 positions match TRBD2. Trimming at V came to 0 bases and at J to 6 bases, leaving 6 bases not matched to a gene. Germline V CDR1 and CDR2: SGDLS, YYNGEE. This CDR3 has 15 amino acids. CDR3 loop: CASSVGEGSANEQFF. CDR3 in DNA: TGTGCCAGCAGCGTAGGGGAGGGGTCGGCCAATGAGCAGTTCTTC.

This sequence joins TRBV13 and TRBJ2-7, with 7 bases matching TRBD1. The CDR3 consists of 15 residues. Trimming removed 5 bases from V and 3 bases from J; junction bases left unmatched: 10. Germline lookup yields CDR1 PRHDT and CDR2 FYEKMQ (reference sequence). The CDR3 bases are TGTGCCAGCAGCCTCCTCGACAGGGATTACTACGAGCAGTACTTC. Protein sequence: CASSLLDRDYYEQYF.

V gene TRBV5-1 combines with J gene TRBJ2-7, with TRBD2 matching 7 bases. Losses at the gene ends were 4 bases for V and 6 bases for J; bases not matched to a gene: 13. The CDR3 runs to 15 residues. The germline gives CDR1 SGHRS, CDR2 YFSETQ. CDR3 sequence reads: CASSPGWEGSTEQYF. DNA of the CDR3: TGCGCCAGCAGCCCCGGGTGGGAGGGATCGACCGAGCAGTACTTC.

The rearrangement links TRBV28 to TRBJ2-4; 7 bases map to TRBD1. Germline-derived CDR1 and CDR2 are MDHEN and SYDVKM. The ends lost 5 bases at V and 3 bases at J; junction bases unmatched: 4. The CDR3 is 14 residues long. Here the CDR3 reads CASSLDRVKNIQYF. DNA for the CDR3: TGTGCCAGCAGTCTTGACAGGGTCAAAAACATTCAGTACTTC.

This clone showed up just once. This sequence joins TRBV15 and TRBJ2-1; D might be TRBD1 (7 bases). The CDR3 has 16 amino acids. The V gene lost 2 bases and the J gene lost 2 bases, with 13 bases spanning the gap. Per the germline V gene, CDR1 is LNHNV and CDR2 is YYDKDF (reference sequence). The CDR3 coding sequence is TGTGCCACCAGCAGATTCCAGGGGGGTCCCTACAATGAGCAGTTCTTC. It specifies CATSRFQGGPYNEQFF.

The CDR3 nucleotides are TGTGCCAGTACCAGCTCCGGGGGGCAGTCAAGATACTATGGCTACACCTTC. Residues: CASTSSGGQSRYYGYTF. This chain uses TRBV19 with TRBJ1-2; maybe TRBD1 (6 bases). Germline CDR1 and CDR2: LNHDA and SQIVND (reference sequence). The CDR3 loop spans 17 amino acids. Trimming stripped 7 bases from V and 3 bases from J, with 24 bases between.

This chain connects TRBV28 to TRBJ2-3; the match to TRBD2 covers 14 bases. The trim removed 8 bases at V and 2 bases at J, leaving 6 bases unmatched. CDR3 size: 16 residues. CDR1 and CDR2 from the germline V gene are MDHEN and SYDVKM. Here the CDR3 DNA reads TGTGCCAGCCGACGGACTAGCGGGGGGTACACAGATACGCAGTATTTT. As protein: CASRRTSGGYTDTQYF.

The chain links TRBV5-1 to TRBJ2-6; D not certain. The germline gives CDR1 SGHRS, CDR2 YFSETQ. The V end was cut by 6 bases, the J end by 1 base, with 8 bases between. This CDR3 is 14 amino acids long. The CDR3 loop is CASNNLSGANVLTF. CDR3 in DNA: TGCGCCAGCAATAATCTATCTGGGGCCAACGTCCTGACTTTC.

A few counts support this clone. This rearrangement joins TRBV6-2 or TRBV6-3 to TRBJ1-1; D is uncertain. CDR1 and CDR2 (germline): MNHEY, SVGEGT. V gave up 2 bases and J gave up 3 bases, with 25 bases separating them. This CDR3 region has 19 residues. CDR3 region: CASSYVSQPATPGDTEAFF. The CDR3 DNA reads as TGTGCCAGCAGTTACGTTAGCCAGCCGGCGACCCCCGGGGACACTGAAGCTTTCTTT.

The J gene is TRBJ1-2, the V gene TRBV18; D might be TRBD1 (5 bases). Germline assignment: CDR1 KGHSH and CDR2 LQKENI. Trimming left V 1 base short and J 1 base short, with 7 bases between. CDR3 length equals 14 residues. In DNA form, the CDR3 reads TGTGCCAGCTCACCACGACAGAGTAACTATGGCTACACCTTC. Translation gives CASSPRQSNYGYTF.

The rearrangement uses TRBV28 and TRBJ1-6; D unclear. The CDR3 sequence is 14 residues long. Germline V gives CDR1 MDHEN, CDR2 SYDVKM. V lost 6 bases and J lost 10, with 16 bases in between. The CDR3 nucleotides read TGTGCCAGCAGCCCCTCAGGTGTTGACTCACCCCTCCACTTT. This translates into CASSPSGVDSPLHF.

This clone showed up just once. This chain uses TRBV12-3 or TRBV12-4 with TRBJ2-7; 7 bases agree with TRBD1. This CDR3 comprises 13 residues. The trim removed 5 bases at V and 3 bases at J, leaving 4 bases unmatched. CDR3 in amino acids: CASSQRQGYEQYF. CDR3 nucleotide sequence: TGTGCCAGCAGTCAACGACAGGGCTACGAGCAGTACTTC.

The chain is built from TRBV7-3 and TRBJ2-3; D might be TRBD1 (5 bases). Germline lookup yields CDR1 SGHTA and CDR2 FQGTGA. With 5 bases removed from V and 0 bases from J, the gap between germline ends came to 12 bases. CDR3 length: 15 amino acids. CDR3 protein: CASSTGGSSTDTQYF. The CDR3 region has the DNA TGTGCCAGCAGCACAGGTGGCAGCAGCACAGATACGCAGTATTTT.

V and J are TRBV7-6 and TRBJ2-5, with D unresolved. The length of the CDR3 is 11 residues. Germline V CDR1 and CDR2: SGHVS, FNYEAQ. Trimming cost V 3 bases and J 4 bases, with 3 bases left between them. CDR3 nucleotides: TGTGCCAGCAGCTTTCGAGAGACCCAGTACTTC. It is translated as CASSFRETQYF.

The rearrangement links TRBV5-1 to TRBJ2-3; 7 bases agree with TRBD2. From germline, CDR1 is SGHRS and CDR2 YFSETQ. The CDR3 spans 15 residues. The junction had 5 bases not matched to a gene; V was cut back by 1 base and J by 3 bases. The CDR3 region has the DNA TGCGCCAGCAGCTTGTTTAATAGCGGGACAGATACGCAGTATTTT. As protein: CASSLFNSGTDTQYF. The complete variable domain, with remaining parts taken from reference TRBV5-1 and TRBJ2-3, reads KAGVTQTPRYLIKTRGQQVTLSCSPISGHRSVSWYQQTPGQGLQFLFEYFSETQRNKGNFPGRFSGRQFSNSRSEMNVSTLELGDSALYLCASSLFNSGTDTQYFGPGTRLTVL.